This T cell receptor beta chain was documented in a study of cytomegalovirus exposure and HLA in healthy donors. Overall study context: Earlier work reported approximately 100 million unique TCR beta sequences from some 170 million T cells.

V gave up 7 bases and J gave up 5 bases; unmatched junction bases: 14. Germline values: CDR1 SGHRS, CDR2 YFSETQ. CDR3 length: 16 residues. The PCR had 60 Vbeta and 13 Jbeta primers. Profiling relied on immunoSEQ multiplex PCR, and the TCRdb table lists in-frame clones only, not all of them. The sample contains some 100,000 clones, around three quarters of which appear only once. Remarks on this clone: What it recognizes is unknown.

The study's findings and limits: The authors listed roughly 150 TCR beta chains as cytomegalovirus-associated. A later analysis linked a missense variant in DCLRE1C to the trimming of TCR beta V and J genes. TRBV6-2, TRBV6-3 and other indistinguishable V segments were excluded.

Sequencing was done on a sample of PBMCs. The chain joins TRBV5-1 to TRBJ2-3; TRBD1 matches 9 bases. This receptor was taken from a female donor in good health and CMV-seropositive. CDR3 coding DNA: TGCGCCAGCCACTCGTCAGGGACAGGGCCGAGAGATACGCAGTATTTT. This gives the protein CASHSSGTGPRDTQYF.